This TCR beta chain was documented in a study of early T cells in non-severe SARS-CoV-2 infection. Across the whole study: Sequencing used unsorted whole-blood bulk RNA, so chains lack pairing. Study-level findings and limits: VDJdb-based matching was biased toward anti-spike CD8 responses and missed private and CD4 specificities.

Unique molecular identifiers tagged individual cDNA molecules. Each CDR3 protein is one row after TCRdb ran MiXCR on the 5' RACE reads. The data contain around 76,000 distinct CDR3 sequences, over 9% of them singletons. Details on this clonotype: Its antigen is not identified.

Germline V lookup: CDR1 SGHRS, CDR2 YFSETQ. The CDR3 loop spans 11 amino acids. V lost 4 bases and J 7 bases, leaving 8 bases between the germline ends. The rearrangement links TRBV5-1 to TRBJ2-5; a possible D gene is TRBD2 (5 bases). The clonotype was recovered from an adult who was a healthcare worker with PCR-confirmed SARS-CoV-2 infection or an uninfected control (not recorded which). Material: whole blood. The CDR3 nucleotides read TGCGCCAGCAGCGAGGCGGGGACCCAGTACTTC. Encoded protein: CASSEAGTQYF.